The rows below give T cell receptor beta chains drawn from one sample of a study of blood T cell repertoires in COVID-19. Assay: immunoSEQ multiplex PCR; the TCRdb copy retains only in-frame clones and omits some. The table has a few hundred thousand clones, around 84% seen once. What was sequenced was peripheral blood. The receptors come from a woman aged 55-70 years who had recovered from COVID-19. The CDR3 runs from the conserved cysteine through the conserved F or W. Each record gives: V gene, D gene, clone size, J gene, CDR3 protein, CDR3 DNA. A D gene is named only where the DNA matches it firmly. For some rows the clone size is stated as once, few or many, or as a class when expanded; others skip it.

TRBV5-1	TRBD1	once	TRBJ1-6	CASRGQESPLHF	TGCGCCAGCAGGGGACAGGAGTCACCCCTCCACTTT
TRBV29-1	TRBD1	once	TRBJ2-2	CSVDGPGQGSTGELFF	TGCAGCGTTGATGGACCGGGACAGGGGTCCACCGGGGAGCTGTTTTTT
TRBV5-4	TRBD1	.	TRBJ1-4	CASSRDRGLEKLFF	TGTGCCAGCAGCAGGGACAGGGGGCTCGAAAAACTGTTTTTT
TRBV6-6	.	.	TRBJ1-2	CASSPFIGDNAGYTF	TGTGCCAGCAGTCCCTTTATCGGAGATAACGCTGGCTACACCTTC
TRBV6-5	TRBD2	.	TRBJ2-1	CASRGTSRNYNEQFF	TGTGCCAGCAGGGGGACTAGCAGAAACTACAATGAGCAGTTCTTC
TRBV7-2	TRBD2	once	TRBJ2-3	CASSRTGGLAGGVTDTQYF	TGTGCCAGCAGCCGCACTGGTGGGTTAGCGGGGGGAGTCACAGATACGCAGTATTTT
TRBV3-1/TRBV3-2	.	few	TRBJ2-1	CASSHYREHNEQFF	TGTGCCAGCAGCCACTACAGGGAACACAATGAGCAGTTCTTC
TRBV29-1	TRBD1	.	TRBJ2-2	CSVEDAGTGKITGELFF	TGCAGCGTGGAAGATGCCGGGACAGGGAAAATCACCGGGGAGCTGTTTTTT
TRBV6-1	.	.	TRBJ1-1	CASSAAPSWEAYAGTEAFF	TGTGCCAGCAGTGCCGCCCCCAGTTGGGAGGCCTACGCGGGGACTGAAGCTTTCTTT
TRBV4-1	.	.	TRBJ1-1	CASSQPYRALNTEAFF	TGCGCCAGCAGCCAACCCTACAGGGCTTTAAACACTGAAGCTTTCTTT
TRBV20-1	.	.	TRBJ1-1	CSASAGTEAFF	TGCAGTGCTTCAGCAGGGACTGAAGCTTTCTTT
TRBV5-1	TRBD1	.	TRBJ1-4	CASSPGQGEEKLFF	TGCGCCAGCAGCCCGGGACAGGGTGAGGAAAAACTGTTTTTT
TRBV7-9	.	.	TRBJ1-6	CASSLGSAYNSPLHF	TGTGCCAGCAGCTTAGGAAGCGCCTATAATTCACCCCTCCACTTT
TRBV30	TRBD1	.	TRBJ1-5	CAGQDRDQPQHF	TGTGCCGGGCAAGACAGGGATCAGCCCCAGCATTTT
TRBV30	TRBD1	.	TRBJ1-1	CAYRGSLSEAFF	TGTGCCTACAGGGGGTCGCTCTCTGAAGCTTTCTTT
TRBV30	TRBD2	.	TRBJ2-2	CAWSAGGFGGELFF	TGTGCCTGGAGTGCGGGGGGGTTTGGCGGGGAGCTGTTTTTT
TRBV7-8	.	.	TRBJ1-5	CASSFSGAVGQPQHF	TGTGCCAGCAGCTTTTCAGGGGCGGTGGGACAGCCCCAGCATTTT
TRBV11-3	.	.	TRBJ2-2	CASSQNADTGDGELFF	TGTGCCAGCAGCCAGAATGCGGACACGGGGGACGGGGAGCTGTTTTTT
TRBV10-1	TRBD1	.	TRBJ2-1	CASSLDRGHEQFF	TGCGCCAGCAGCCTCGACAGGGGACATGAGCAGTTCTTC
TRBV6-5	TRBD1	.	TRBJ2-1	CASSPPTGSGYEQFF	TGTGCCAGCAGTCCCCCGACAGGGTCGGGCTATGAGCAGTTCTTC
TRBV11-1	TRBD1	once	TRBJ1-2	CASSLGTGSHGYTF	TGTGCCAGCAGCTTAGGGACAGGGTCCCATGGCTACACCTTC
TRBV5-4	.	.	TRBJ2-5	CASSLQLGTAETQYF	TGTGCCAGCAGCTTGCAGTTAGGGACTGCGGAGACCCAGTACTTC
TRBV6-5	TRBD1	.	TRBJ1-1	CASSWDSLTNTEAFF	TGTGCCAGCAGTTGGGACAGTCTTACGAACACTGAAGCTTTCTTT
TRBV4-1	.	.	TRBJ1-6	CASRHITASANSPLHF	TGCGCCAGCAGACACATTACAGCCTCGGCCAATTCACCCCTCCACTTT
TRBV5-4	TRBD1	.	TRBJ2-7	CASSFDRDYEQYF	TGTGCCAGCAGCTTTGACAGGGACTACGAGCAGTACTTC
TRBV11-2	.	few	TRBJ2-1	CASSLGQGIFEQFF	TGTGCCAGCAGCTTAGGGCAGGGGATTTTTGAGCAGTTCTTC
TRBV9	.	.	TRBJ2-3	CASSSGELDGTDTQYF	TGTGCCAGCAGCTCCGGGGAGCTAGATGGCACAGATACGCAGTATTTT
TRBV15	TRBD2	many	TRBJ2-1	CATSSGRLAGSDEQFF	TGTGCCACCAGCAGCGGTAGACTAGCGGGGTCGGATGAGCAGTTCTTC
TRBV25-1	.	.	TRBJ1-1	CASSGRENTEAFF	TGTGCCAGCAGTGGGCGGGAGAACACTGAAGCTTTCTTT
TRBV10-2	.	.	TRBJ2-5	CASTPRLASGETQYF	TGCGCCAGCACCCCCAGGCTAGCGAGCGGAGAGACCCAGTACTTC
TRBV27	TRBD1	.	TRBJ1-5	CASRPNRGLGQPQHF	TGTGCCAGCAGACCCAACAGGGGGCTGGGGCAGCCCCAGCATTTT
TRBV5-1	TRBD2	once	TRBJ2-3	CASNLAGGTDTQYF	TGCGCCAGCAACCTGGCGGGGGGTACAGATACGCAGTATTTT
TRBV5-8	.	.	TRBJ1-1	CASSESLGVGTEAFF	TGTGCCAGCAGCGAGTCGTTGGGCGTCGGCACTGAAGCTTTCTTT
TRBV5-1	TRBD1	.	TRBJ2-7	CASSLVPGQDYEQYF	TGCGCCAGCAGCTTGGTGCCGGGACAGGACTACGAGCAGTACTTC
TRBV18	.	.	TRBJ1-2	CASSSYAQAGDYTF	TGTGCCAGCTCTAGTTATGCACAGGCGGGAGACTACACCTTC
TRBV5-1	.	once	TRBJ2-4	CASSFTGGPNIQYF	TGCGCCAGCAGCTTTACGGGGGGCCCAAACATTCAGTACTTC
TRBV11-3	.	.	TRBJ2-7	CASSRGGGGYEQYF	TGTGCCAGCAGCCGTGGGGGAGGGGGGTACGAGCAGTACTTC